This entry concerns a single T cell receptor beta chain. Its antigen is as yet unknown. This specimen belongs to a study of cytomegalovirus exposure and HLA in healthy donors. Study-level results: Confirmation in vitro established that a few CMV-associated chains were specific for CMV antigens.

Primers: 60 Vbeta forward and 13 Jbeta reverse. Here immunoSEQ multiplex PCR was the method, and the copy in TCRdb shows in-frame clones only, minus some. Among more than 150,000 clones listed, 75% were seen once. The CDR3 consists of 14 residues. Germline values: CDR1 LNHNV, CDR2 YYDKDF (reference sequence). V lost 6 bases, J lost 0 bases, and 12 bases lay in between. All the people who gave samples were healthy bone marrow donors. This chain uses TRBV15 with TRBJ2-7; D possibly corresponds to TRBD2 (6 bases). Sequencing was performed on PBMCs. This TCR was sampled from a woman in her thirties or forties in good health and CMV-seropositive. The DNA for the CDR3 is TGTGCCACCAGGGGAGGACTAAACTCCTACGAGCAGTACTTC. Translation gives CATRGGLNSYEQYF.